A single sample gave rise to the 30 T cell receptor beta chains below, sequenced in a study of beta chain features in type 1 diabetes. No antigen has been identified for these receptors. Every bit of the isolated RNA underwent reverse transcription, so sequencing read expressed TCRB transcripts. Sequencing used immunoSEQ multiplex PCR; TCRdb keeps in-frame clones, though not all of them. The table shows some 660,000 clones, with roughly an eighth occurring only once. General study results and limits: Among patients with Type 1 diabetes, TCRB CDR3s were moderately but significantly shorter in every one of the four CD4+ subsets.

Sequenced material: naive CD4+ T cells from blood. The receptors shown here come from a man aged 18 to 30 with type 1 diabetes.

This chain uses TRBV30 with TRBJ1-1, with D perhaps TRBD1 (6 bases). Germline V CDR1 and CDR2: GTSNPN, SVGIG (reference sequence). The CDR3 is made up of 12 amino acids. Trimming shortened V by 7 bases and J by 4 bases, and 13 bases separated the two germline ends. The CDR3 is CAYSQGPTEAFF. DNA of the CDR3: TGTGCCTATTCACAGGGTCCCACTGAAGCTTTCTTT.

This sequence joins TRBV4-3 and TRBJ2-3, with D tentatively TRBD1 (6 bases). CDR3 length equals 16 residues. V lost 1 base and J lost 5, with 16 bases in between. Germline-derived CDR1 and CDR2 are LGHNA and YSLEER. CDR3 sequence (DNA): TGCGCCAGCAGCCAAGGCCCCCGGCGACAGGTAGATACGCAGTATTTT. Translated, it gives CASSQGPRRQVDTQYF.

The chain is built from TRBV15 and TRBJ2-1; 8 bases line up with TRBD1. CDR1 is LNHNV and CDR2 is YYDKDF in the germline V gene (reference sequence). The CDR3 is 14 amino acids. Trimming at V came to 3 bases and at J to 9 bases, leaving 7 bases not matched to a gene. The CDR3 DNA sequence: TGTGCCACCAGCAGGCCGGACAGGGAAGGTGAGCAGTTCTTC. Amino acid sequence: CATSRPDREGEQFF.

The chain recombines TRBV18 with TRBJ2-1, with TRBD1 identical over 7 bases. Germline-derived CDR1 and CDR2 are KGHSH and LQKENI. The CDR3 length is 14 residues. Trimming cost V 3 bases and J 5 bases; bases outside gene matches: 4. The CDR3 reads CASSPGQRDNEQFF. Here the CDR3 DNA reads TGTGCCAGCTCACCGGGACAGCGTGACAATGAGCAGTTCTTC. The whole variable domain, remainder taken from reference TRBV18 and TRBJ2-1, is NAGVMQNPRHLVRRRGQEARLRCSPMKGHSHVYWYRQLPEEGLKFMVYLQKENIIDESGMPKERFSAEFPKEGPSILRIQQVVRGDSAAYFCASSPGQRDNEQFFGPGTRLTVL.

This clone was observed a few times. The V and J genes are TRBV30 and TRBJ1-5; D is unresolved. The V end was cut by 2 bases, the J end by 7 bases, with 12 bases between. In germline, CDR1 is GTSNPN, CDR2 SVGIG (reference sequence). The CDR3 length is 13 residues. CDR3 coding DNA: TGTGCCTGGAGTCCCCGCGGGTGGCAGCCCCAGCATTTT. Amino acid sequence: CAWSPRGWQPQHF. Full variable domain (rest looked up from reference TRBV30 and TRBJ1-5): SQTIHQWPATLVQPVGSPLSLECTVEGTSNPNLYWYRQAAGRGLQLLFYSVGIGQISSEVPQNLSASRPQDRQFILSSKKLLLSDSGFYLCAWSPRGWQPQHFGDGTRLSIL.

The chain uses TRBV18 and TRBJ1-1; D unresolved. Germline assignment: CDR1 KGHSH and CDR2 LQKENI. The germline V and J ends were trimmed by 5 bases and 3 bases, with 7 bases remaining between them. This CDR3 is built from 12 residues. CDR3 DNA sequence: TGTGCCAGCTCAGGGGTGGACACTGAAGCTTTCTTT. Its protein product is CASSGVDTEAFF.

This clone was picked up a small number of times. The V and J genes are TRBV29-1 and TRBJ2-5; 10 bases line up with TRBD2. The CDR3 is 14 residues long. CDR1 and CDR2 (germline): SQVTM, ANQGSEA. Losses at the gene ends were 4 bases for V and 5 bases for J; bases not matched to a gene: 7. CDR3 residues: CSVALAGVGETQYF. The CDR3 coding sequence is TGCAGCGTTGCCCTAGCGGGGGTGGGGGAGACCCAGTACTTC.

The chain combines TRBV25-1 with TRBJ1-5; D ambiguous. CDR1 MGHDK and CDR2 SYGVNS come from the germline V gene. V shed 3 bases and J shed 4 bases, with 7 bases lying between them. There are 13 residues in the CDR3. As DNA, the CDR3 is TGTGCCAGCAGTGACAGTAGGAATCAGCCCCAGCATTTT. This codes for CASSDSRNQPQHF.

This clone was counted between two and nine times. V is TRBV18 and J is TRBJ2-5; TRBD2 is a possible D gene (6 bases). With 3 bases removed from V and 2 bases from J, the gap between germline ends came to 16 bases. The CDR3 sequence is 16 residues long. Per germline, CDR1 KGHSH and CDR2 LQKENI. The CDR3 region has the DNA TGTGCCAGCTCACCCCCGGGACTCGTTAATCAAGAGACCCAGTACTTC. This codes for CASSPPGLVNQETQYF.

In this sample, this clone turned up a few times. The CDR3 reads CASSLDGTGENEQFF. The CDR3 coding sequence is TGCGCCAGCAGCTTGGACGGGACAGGGGAAAATGAGCAGTTCTTC. The J gene is TRBJ2-1, the V gene TRBV5-1; 10 bases are shared with TRBD1. V shed 0 bases, J shed 7 bases, and the junction held 4 bases outside the gene matches. This CDR3 spans 15 amino acids. CDR1 is SGHRS and CDR2 is YFSETQ in the germline V gene.

V and J are TRBV7-9 and TRBJ2-7; either TRBD1 or TRBD2 may fit D (5 bases each). There are 15 residues in the CDR3. V was shortened by 5 bases and J by 6 bases, with 20 bases between the two germline ends. Looked up from germline, CDR1 is SEHNR and CDR2 is FQNEAQ (reference sequence). CDR3 coding DNA: TGTGCCAGCAGCGAAAACCGGGACGGGCCCCCCGAGCAGTACTTC. Its translation: CASSENRDGPPEQYF. Based on the CDR3 plus reference TRBV7-9 and TRBJ2-7, the full variable domain is DTGVSQNPRHKITKRGQNVTFRCDPISEHNRLYWYRQTLGQGPEFLTYFQNEAQLEKSRLLSDRFSAERPKGSFSTLEIQRTEQGDSAMYLCASSENRDGPPEQYFGPGTRLTVT.

This clone was counted between two and nine times. At one end the junction does not follow the germline gene, possibly because of a read error. This rearrangement joins TRBV7-2 to TRBJ2-1; 13 bases are a match to TRBD2. Germline V CDR1 and CDR2: SGHTA, FQGNSA. This CDR3 is built from 16 residues. The CDR3 region has the DNA TGTGCCAGCAGCCTAGCGGGACTAGCGGGGTACAATGAGCAGTTCTTC. Translating gives CASSLAGLAGYNEQFF.

The table lists this clone with a few counts. The gene calls are TRBV4-1 and TRBJ2-1; 8 bases are shared with TRBD2. Germline CDR1 reads MGHRA; CDR2 reads YSYEKL. The CDR3 length is 16 residues. The J segment lost 6 bases and the V segment lost 3 bases, leaving 10 bases of the junction unmatched. Here the CDR3 reads CASSQVAGNSFNEQFF. As DNA, the CDR3 is TGCGCCAGCAGCCAGGTAGCGGGAAACTCTTTCAATGAGCAGTTCTTC.

The sample holds a few counts of this clone. The chain uses TRBV18 and TRBJ2-1, with 9 bases matching TRBD1. Per the germline V gene, CDR1 is KGHSH and CDR2 is LQKENI. There are 15 residues in the CDR3. V lost 3 bases, J lost 8 bases, and 8 bases stayed unmatched. The CDR3 region has the DNA TGTGCCAGCTCACCTTCGGGACAGGGTCGCGATGAGCAGTTCTTC. Translating it yields CASSPSGQGRDEQFF.

This chain joins TRBV29-1 and TRBJ2-3, with TRBD1 as a possible D gene (5 bases). The CDR3 extends over 14 amino acids. V gave up 4 bases and J gave up 0 bases, with 11 bases separating them. The germline CDR1 and CDR2 sequences are SQVTM and ANQGSEA. The CDR3 DNA is TGCAGCGTTGGGGGCAGGCTTAGCACAGATACGCAGTATTTT. Its protein is CSVGGRLSTDTQYF.

The rearrangement joins TRBV9 to TRBJ2-1; 10 nucleotides line up with TRBD2. The V and J ends lost 3 bases and 8 bases, in that order; junction bases with no gene match: 8. Germline-derived CDR1 and CDR2 are SGDLS and YYNGEE. The CDR3 has 15 amino acids. CDR3 in DNA: TGTGCCAGCAGCGCCTTTAGCGGGAGGATGGATGAGCAGTTCTTC. This encodes CASSAFSGRMDEQFF.

The rearrangement uses TRBV2 and TRBJ1-6, with 9 bases lining up with TRBD1. The CDR3 has 19 residues. Per the germline V gene, CDR1 is SNHLY and CDR2 is FYNNEI. Trimming at V came to 6 bases and at J to 0 bases, leaving 12 bases not matched to a gene. The CDR3 nucleotides are TGTGCCAGCAGAGCCCGCCGGGACAGGGCGAGCTCCTATAATTCACCCCTCCACTTT. It yields the protein CASRARRDRASSYNSPLHF.

CDR3 sequence (DNA): TGTGCCAGCTCACCACGGGCAATCCTCACAGATACGCAGTATTTT. Translating gives CASSPRAILTDTQYF. The rearrangement uses TRBV18 and TRBJ2-3; D unresolved. The CDR3 has 15 amino acids. V gave up 1 base and J gave up 2 bases, with 10 bases separating them. CDR1 KGHSH and CDR2 LQKENI come from the germline V gene.

The J gene is TRBJ2-7, the V gene TRBV7-2, with 8 bases lining up with TRBD2. The ends lost 5 bases at V and 4 bases at J; junction bases unmatched: 10. CDR3 length: 15 amino acids. Per the germline V gene, CDR1 is SGHTA and CDR2 is FQGNSA. This CDR3 reads CASSETRASGYEQYF. CDR3 nucleotide sequence: TGTGCCAGCAGCGAAACGCGGGCTAGCGGGTACGAGCAGTACTTC. The entire variable domain, with the rest obtained from reference TRBV7-2 and TRBJ2-7, is as follows: GAGVSQSPSNKVTEKGKDVELRCDPISGHTALYWYRQSLGQGLEFLIYFQGNSAPDKSGLPSDRFSAERTGGSVSTLTIQRTQQEDSAVYLCASSETRASGYEQYFGPGTRLTVT.

In its sample, this clone was seen a few times. CDR3 coding DNA: TGCGCCAGCAGCCCTACGGGGGTGGCCAAAAACATTCAGTACTTC. Translated, it gives CASSPTGVAKNIQYF. This rearrangement joins TRBV4-3 to TRBJ2-4; weak D call: TRBD2 (6 bases). V was trimmed by 4 bases and J by 1 base, leaving 11 bases between them. Per the germline V gene, CDR1 is LGHNA and CDR2 is YSLEER. CDR3 size: 15 residues.

The J gene is TRBJ2-5, the V gene TRBV28; D is unresolved. Germline CDR1 and CDR2: MDHEN and SYDVKM. CDR3 size: 13 residues. Trimming shortened V by 5 bases and J by 1 base, and 8 bases separated the two germline ends. CDR3 residues: CASSRSIQETQYF. CDR3 nucleotide sequence: TGTGCCAGCAGTCGGAGTATCCAAGAGACCCAGTACTTC.

This clone occurred once. The chain employs TRBV29-1 and TRBJ1-5, with D unresolved. This CDR3 is built from 13 residues. The V and J ends lost 6 bases and 4 bases respectively, with 13 bases between them. Germline V gives CDR1 SQVTM, CDR2 ANQGSEA. For the CDR3, the DNA is TGCAGCGTGGGAGAGTTGAAAAATCAGCCCCAGCATTTT. Its translation: CSVGELKNQPQHF. The full variable domain, completed using reference TRBV29-1 and TRBJ1-5, is SAVISQKPSRDICQRGTSLTIQCQVDSQVTMMFWYRQQPGQSLTLIATANQGSEATYESGFVIDKFPISRPNLTFSTLTVSNMSPEDSSIYLCSVGELKNQPQHFGDGTRLSIL.

This chain uses TRBV29-1 with TRBJ1-5; D possibly corresponds to TRBD1 (5 bases). The length of the CDR3 is 12 residues. Germline values: CDR1 SQVTM, CDR2 ANQGSEA. V lost 4 bases and J 3 bases, leaving 7 bases between the germline ends. This CDR3 reads CSVGQLNQPQHF. The DNA of the CDR3 is TGCAGCGTTGGACAGCTCAATCAGCCCCAGCATTTT.

The V call is TRBV27, the J call TRBJ2-5; D is undetermined. Trimming shortened V by 1 base and J by 4 bases, and 10 bases separated the two germline ends. The CDR3 consists of 14 residues. CDR1 is MNHEY and CDR2 is SMNVEV in the germline V gene (reference sequence). The CDR3 DNA reads TGTGCCAGCAGTTTATGGGGTTCAGGAGAGACCCAGTACTTC. Amino acids: CASSLWGSGETQYF.

The rearrangement uses TRBV6-5 and TRBJ1-5, with 7 bases fitting TRBD1. V lost 6 bases and J lost 6; bases outside the gene matches: 2. CDR3 size: 12 residues. Germline CDR1 and CDR2: MNHEY and SVGAGI. The CDR3 DNA reads TGTGCCAGCAGGGACAGGATTCAGCCCCAGCATTTT. It encodes CASRDRIQPQHF.

This chain uses TRBV29-1 with TRBJ2-7, with D hard to call. The CDR3 runs to 11 residues. CDR1 SQVTM and CDR2 ANQGSEA come from the germline V gene. Deletions cut 4 bases from V and 5 bases from J, with 9 bases between. The CDR3 loop reads CSVGQIDEQYF. The DNA for the CDR3 is TGCAGCGTTGGGCAGATCGACGAGCAGTACTTC.

This clone was observed a few times. The CDR3 nucleotides are TGTGCCAGCAGCCAAGATGCCGGGAACCAAGAGACCCAGTACTTC. Protein sequence: CASSQDAGNQETQYF. The chain uses TRBV9 and TRBJ2-5, with D possibly being TRBD2 (5 bases). V dropped 4 bases and J dropped 0 bases, with 13 bases sitting between them. This CDR3 has 15 residues. The germline V gene has CDR1 SGDLS and CDR2 YYNGEE.

The V and J genes are TRBV7-2 and TRBJ1-2, with 8 bases fitting TRBD1. Germline V lookup: CDR1 SGHTA, CDR2 FQGNSA. The CDR3 spans 16 residues. V dropped 1 base and J dropped 7; count of bases not matched to a gene: 11. The CDR3 sequence: CASSLDPDRGWSGYTF. As DNA, the CDR3 is TGTGCCAGCAGCTTAGACCCCGACAGGGGATGGAGTGGCTACACCTTC.

V and J are TRBV30 and TRBJ2-5; D is possibly TRBD2 (5 bases). CDR3 size: 11 residues. Germline V gene lookup returns CDR1 GTSNPN and CDR2 SVGIG (reference sequence). V dropped 5 bases and J dropped 9 bases, with 13 bases sitting between them. CDR3 sequence (DNA): TGTGCCTGGGCATCGGCGGAGGCCCAGTACTTC. It encodes CAWASAEAQYF.

The rearrangement uses TRBV29-1 and TRBJ2-6; D uncertain. Per germline, CDR1 SQVTM and CDR2 ANQGSEA. This CDR3 contains 14 residues. Trimming left V 3 bases short and J 4 bases short, with 10 bases between. Written as DNA, the CDR3 is TGCAGCGTTGATGAGGCTTCAGGGGCCAACGTCCTGACTTTC. It encodes CSVDEASGANVLTF.